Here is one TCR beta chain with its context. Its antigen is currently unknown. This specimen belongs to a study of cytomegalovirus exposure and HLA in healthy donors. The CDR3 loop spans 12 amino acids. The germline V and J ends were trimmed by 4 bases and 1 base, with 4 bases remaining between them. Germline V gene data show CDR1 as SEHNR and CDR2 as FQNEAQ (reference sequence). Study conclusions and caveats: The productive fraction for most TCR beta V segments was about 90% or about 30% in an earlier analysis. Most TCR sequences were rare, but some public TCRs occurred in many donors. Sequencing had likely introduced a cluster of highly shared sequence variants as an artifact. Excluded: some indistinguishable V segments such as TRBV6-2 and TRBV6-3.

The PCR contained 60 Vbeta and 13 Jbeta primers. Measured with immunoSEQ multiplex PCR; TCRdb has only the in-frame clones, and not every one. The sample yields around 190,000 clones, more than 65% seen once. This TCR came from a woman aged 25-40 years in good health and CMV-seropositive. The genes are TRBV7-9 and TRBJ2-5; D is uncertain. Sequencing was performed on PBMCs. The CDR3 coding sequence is TGTGCCAGCAGCTCCATCCAAGAGACCCAGTACTTC. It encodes CASSSIQETQYF.